The rows below give T cell receptor beta chains drawn from one sample of a study of response to subunit inactivated influenza vaccine. TCRdb re-analysed the RT-PCR reads in MiXCR, keeping a single row per CDR3 protein. The sample holds fewer than 700,000 distinct CDR3 sequences, 10% to 15% seen once. Sequencing was performed on PBMCs from blood, taken roughly 48 days after vaccination. All receptors derive from a man aged 50 to 59 who received an inactivated influenza vaccine. CDR3s include the opening cysteine and the closing phenylalanine or tryptophan. Each record gives: D gene, V gene, clone size, J gene, CDR3 protein, CDR3 DNA. D genes are given only for firm matches. Rows may omit the clone size; those that give it use once, few, many or a size class.

-	TRBV29-1	few	TRBJ1-1	CSALYRVDTEAFF	TGCAGCGCTCTTTACAGGGTAGACACTGAAGCTTTCTTT
-	TRBV12-3/TRBV12-4	-	TRBJ2-5	CASSAQGLAKETQYF	TGTGCCAGCAGTGCCCAGGGCCTAGCGAAAGAGACCCAGTACTTC
-	TRBV7-9	-	TRBJ1-4	CASSLDGRAGEKLFF	TGTGCCAGCAGCTTAGACGGCAGGGCAGGAGAAAAACTGTTTTTT
-	TRBV3-1	few	TRBJ1-5	CASSQSPHRKPQHF	TGTGCCAGCAGCCAATCTCCCCACAGGAAGCCCCAGCATTTT
-	TRBV7-8	many	TRBJ1-1	CASSFSGPGAEAFF	TGTGCCAGCAGCTTTAGCGGCCCAGGGGCTGAAGCTTTCTTT
-	TRBV5-1	few	TRBJ2-5	CASSLEAGRGETQYF	TGCGCCAGCAGCTTGGAGGCGGGGCGAGGGGAGACCCAGTACTTC
-	TRBV7-9	few	TRBJ2-4	CASSPILVKNIQYF	TGTGCCAGCAGTCCGATTCTGGTCAAAAACATTCAGTACTTC
-	TRBV6-5	many	TRBJ1-2	CASRPPEGRVSRGYTF	TGTGCCAGCAGGCCCCCTGAGGGGCGCGTTTCTCGTGGCTACACCTTC
-	TRBV12-3/TRBV12-4	-	TRBJ1-5	CASSLSRQPQHF	TGTGCCAGCAGTTTATCTCGTCAGCCCCAGCATTTT
TRBD1	TRBV2	-	TRBJ2-6	CAISPFTGTESGANVLTF	TGTGCCATCAGCCCTTTTACCGGGACAGAGTCTGGGGCCAACGTCCTGACTTTC
-	TRBV2	-	TRBJ2-1	CASSRLDSDEQFF	TGTGCCAGCAGCCGACTAGATTCTGATGAGCAGTTCTTC
-	TRBV11-2	once	TRBJ2-1	CASTGGAYNEQFF	TGTGCCAGCACGGGGGGCGCCTACAATGAGCAGTTCTTC
TRBD2	TRBV11-2	-	TRBJ2-7	CASSLDRTSVGYEQYF	TGTGCCAGCAGCTTAGATCGGACTAGCGTGGGATACGAGCAGTACTTC
TRBD1	TRBV28	few	TRBJ2-7	CASTSTGGIYEQYF	TGTGCCAGCACCTCGACAGGGGGTATCTACGAGCAGTACTTC
-	TRBV12-3/TRBV12-4	-	TRBJ2-2	CASSLRSASGELFF	TGTGCCAGCAGTTTAAGATCAGCATCCGGGGAGCTGTTTTTT
TRBD2	TRBV7-6	many	TRBJ2-3	CASSLDSGGLTDTQYF	TGTGCCAGCAGCTTAGATTCGGGAGGTTTGACAGATACGCAGTATTTT
-	TRBV5-1	-	TRBJ2-2	CASSRGDPTGELFF	TGCGCCAGCAGCAGGGGGGACCCTACCGGGGAGCTGTTTTTT
-	TRBV20-1	-	TRBJ1-2	CSAREGRRRVDRHTF	TGCAGTGCTAGAGAGGGGAGACGGCGGGTTGATCGCCACACCTTC
TRBD2	TRBV20-1	-	TRBJ2-5	CSASPPAGGPQETQYF	TGCAGTGCTAGCCCCCCAGCGGGGGGACCTCAAGAGACCCAGTACTTC
-	TRBV15	many	TRBJ1-1	CATSRDRLNTEAFF	TGTGCCACCAGCAGAGATCGACTGAACACTGAAGCTTTCTTT
-	TRBV29-1	-	TRBJ1-1	CSVDLHGNTEAFF	TGCAGCGTTGACTTACACGGGAACACTGAAGCTTTCTTT
TRBD2	TRBV4-2	-	TRBJ2-7	CASSPRGTSSYEQYF	TGTGCCAGCAGCCCGAGAGGGACTAGCAGCTACGAGCAGTACTTC